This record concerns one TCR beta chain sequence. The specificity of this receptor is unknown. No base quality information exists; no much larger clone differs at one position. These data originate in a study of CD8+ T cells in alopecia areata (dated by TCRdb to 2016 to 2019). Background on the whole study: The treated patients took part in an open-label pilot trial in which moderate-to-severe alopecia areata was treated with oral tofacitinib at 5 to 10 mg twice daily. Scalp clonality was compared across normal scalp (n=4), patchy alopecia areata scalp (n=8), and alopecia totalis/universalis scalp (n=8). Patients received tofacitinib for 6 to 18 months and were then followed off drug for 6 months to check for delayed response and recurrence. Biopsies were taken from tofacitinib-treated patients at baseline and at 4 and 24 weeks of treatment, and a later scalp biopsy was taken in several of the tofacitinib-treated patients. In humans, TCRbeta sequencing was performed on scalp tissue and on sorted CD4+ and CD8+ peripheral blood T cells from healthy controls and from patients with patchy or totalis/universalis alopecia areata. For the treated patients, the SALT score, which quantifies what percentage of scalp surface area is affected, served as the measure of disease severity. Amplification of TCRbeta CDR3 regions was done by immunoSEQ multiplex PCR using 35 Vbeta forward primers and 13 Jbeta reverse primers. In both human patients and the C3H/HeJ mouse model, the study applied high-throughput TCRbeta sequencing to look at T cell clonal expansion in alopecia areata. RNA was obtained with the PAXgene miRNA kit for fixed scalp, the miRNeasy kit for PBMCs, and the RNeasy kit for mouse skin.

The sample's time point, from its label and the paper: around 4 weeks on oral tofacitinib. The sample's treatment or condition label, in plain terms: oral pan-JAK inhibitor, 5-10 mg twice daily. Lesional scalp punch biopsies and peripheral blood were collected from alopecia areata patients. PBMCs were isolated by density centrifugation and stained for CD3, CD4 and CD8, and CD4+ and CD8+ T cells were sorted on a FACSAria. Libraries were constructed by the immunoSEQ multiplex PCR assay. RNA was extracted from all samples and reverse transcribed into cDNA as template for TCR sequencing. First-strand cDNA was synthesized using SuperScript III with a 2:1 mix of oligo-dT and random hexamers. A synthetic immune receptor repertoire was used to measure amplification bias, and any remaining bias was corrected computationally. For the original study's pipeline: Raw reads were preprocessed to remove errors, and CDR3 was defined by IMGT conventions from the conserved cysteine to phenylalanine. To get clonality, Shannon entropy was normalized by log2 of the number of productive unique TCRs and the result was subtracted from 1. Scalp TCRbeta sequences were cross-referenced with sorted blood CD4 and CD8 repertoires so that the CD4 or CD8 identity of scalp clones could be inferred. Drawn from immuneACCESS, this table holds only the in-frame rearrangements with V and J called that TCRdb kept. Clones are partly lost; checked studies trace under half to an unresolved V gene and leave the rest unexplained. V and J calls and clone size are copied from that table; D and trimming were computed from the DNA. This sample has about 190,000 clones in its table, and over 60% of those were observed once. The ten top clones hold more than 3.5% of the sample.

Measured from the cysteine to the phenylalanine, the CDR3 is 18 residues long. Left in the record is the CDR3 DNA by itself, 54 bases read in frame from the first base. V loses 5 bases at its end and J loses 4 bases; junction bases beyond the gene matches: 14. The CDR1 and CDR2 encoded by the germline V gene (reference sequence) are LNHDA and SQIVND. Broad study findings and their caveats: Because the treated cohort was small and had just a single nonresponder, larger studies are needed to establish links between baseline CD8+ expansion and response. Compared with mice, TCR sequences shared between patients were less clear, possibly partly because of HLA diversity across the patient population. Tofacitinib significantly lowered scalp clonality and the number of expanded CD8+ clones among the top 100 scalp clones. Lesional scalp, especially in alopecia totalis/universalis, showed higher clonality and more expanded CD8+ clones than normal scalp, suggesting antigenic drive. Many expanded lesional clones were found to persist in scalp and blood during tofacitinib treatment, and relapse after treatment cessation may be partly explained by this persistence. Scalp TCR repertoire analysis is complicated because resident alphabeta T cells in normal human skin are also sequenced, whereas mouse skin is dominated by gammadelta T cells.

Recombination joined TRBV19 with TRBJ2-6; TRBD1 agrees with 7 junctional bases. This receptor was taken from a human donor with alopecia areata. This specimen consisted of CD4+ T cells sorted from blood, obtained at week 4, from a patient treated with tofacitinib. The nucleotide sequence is TGTGCCAGTAGTCCAACCGGGACAGTGATCTTAGGGGCCAACGTCCTGACTTTC. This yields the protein CASSPTGTVILGANVLTF. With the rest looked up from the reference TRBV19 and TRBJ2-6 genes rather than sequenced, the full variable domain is DGGITQSPKYLFRKEGQNVTLSCEQNLNHDAMYWYRQDPGQGLRLIYYSQIVNDFQKGDIAEGYSVSREKKESFPLTVTSAQKNPTAFYLCASSPTGTVILGANVLTFGAGSRLTVL.